These 20 T cell receptor beta chains originate from one sample sequenced in a study of T-cell memory formation after mild COVID-19 (dated by TCRdb to the early 2020s). The library was prepared using 5' RACE. The instrument given in TCRdb is Illumina NovaSeq 6000. TCRdb applied fastp at Q25 and MiXCR to the public reads, then kept only in-frame beta chains. Each entry is one CDR3 protein sequence, shown with its most common DNA and genes. The sample table holds roughly 400,000 distinct CDR3 sequences, of which about 16% were seen once. Together, the top ten hold around a fifth of the sample. Input material: PBMCs or a T cell subset sorted from them (not recorded which). The receptors here all came from a man between 18 and 35 years old who had mild COVID-19 (a few samples of this study predate the infection). The sample titles of this study are shuffled in the database, so cell type and time point are left out; the donor was told from shared clones.

This chain uses TRBV4-1 with TRBJ1-5, with D unclear. Trimming shortened V by 0 bases and J by 6 bases, and 12 bases separated the two germline ends. The CDR3 has 15 residues. CDR1 is MGHRA, CDR2 YSYEKL, per germline. CDR3 sequence: CASSQEGWRSQPQHF. The CDR3 DNA reads as TGCGCCAGCAGCCAAGAAGGGTGGCGGAGTCAGCCCCAGCATTTT.

This clonotype was detected ten times or more. V and J are TRBV3-1 and TRBJ2-7, with 9 bases fitting TRBD2. V lost 4 bases to trimming and J lost 2 bases; unmatched junction nucleotides: 3. Germline V lookup: CDR1 LGHDT, CDR2 YNNKEL (reference sequence). The CDR3 spans 14 residues. The CDR3 loop reads CASSPAGGAYEQYF. The CDR3 DNA reads TGTGCCAGCAGCCCAGCGGGGGGAGCCTACGAGCAGTACTTC.

The chain recombines TRBV18 with TRBJ1-4; D is unresolved. Germline CDR1 is KGHSH and CDR2 is LQKENI. The CDR3 covers 13 residues. V was trimmed by 3 bases and J by 5 bases, leaving 7 bases between them. Here the CDR3 reads CASSPGRNEKLFF. The CDR3 bases are TGTGCCAGCTCACCTGGGAGGAATGAAAAACTGTTTTTT.

The V gene is TRBV7-2, the J gene TRBJ2-5; 8 nucleotides align to TRBD2. Germline assignment: CDR1 SGHTA and CDR2 FQGNSA. V lost 3 bases, J lost 4 bases, and 13 bases stayed unmatched. This CDR3 region has 17 residues. CDR3 amino acids: CASSFGQGSGAGETQYF. Here the CDR3 DNA reads TGTGCCAGCAGCTTTGGTCAAGGTAGCGGGGCCGGAGAGACCCAGTACTTC. The full variable domain, with the rest looked up from reference TRBV7-2 and TRBJ2-5, is GAGVSQSPSNKVTEKGKDVELRCDPISGHTALYWYRQSLGQGLEFLIYFQGNSAPDKSGLPSDRFSAERTGGSVSTLTIQRTQQEDSAVYLCASSFGQGSGAGETQYFGPGTRLLVL.

This clonotype appeared a few times. The gene calls are TRBV7-2 and TRBJ1-1; TRBD1 matches 9 bases. This CDR3 region has 18 residues. Germline V CDR1 and CDR2: SGHTA, FQGNSA. The trim removed 5 bases at V and 0 bases at J, leaving 13 bases unmatched. The CDR3 sequence is CASSPGTGIPLMNTEAFF. The CDR3 DNA reads as TGTGCCAGCAGCCCCGGGACAGGGATCCCCCTTATGAACACTGAAGCTTTCTTT.

This clonotype showed up just a few times. The chain carries TRBV5-1 and TRBJ2-1, with TRBD2 matching 11 bases. J was trimmed by 14 bases and V by 0 bases; bases with no gene match: 4. Germline values: CDR1 SGHRS, CDR2 YFSETQ. This CDR3 comprises 13 residues. CDR3 sequence (DNA): TGCGCCAGCAGCTTGGAGTCTAGCGGGGGGAAGTTCTTC. Its translation is CASSLESSGGKFF.

This clonotype has only a few counts. This chain uses TRBV20-1 with TRBJ2-1; a weak D match, TRBD1 (6 bases). This CDR3 contains 14 residues. The germline V and J ends were trimmed by 0 bases and 5 bases, with 11 bases remaining between them. Germline values: CDR1 DFQATT, CDR2 SNEGSKA (reference sequence). In DNA form, the CDR3 reads TGCAGTGCTAGAGATCGCAGGGGTCACAATGAGCAGTTCTTC. It is translated as CSARDRRGHNEQFF.

V is TRBV7-2 and J is TRBJ2-3; D unresolved. Trimming removed 1 base from V and 8 bases from J, with 16 bases in between. Germline V lookup: CDR1 SGHTA, CDR2 FQGNSA. This CDR3 contains 15 residues. The CDR3 spells CASSLGLPRVATQYF. The CDR3 coding sequence is TGTGCCAGCAGCTTAGGACTCCCCCGGGTAGCTACGCAGTATTTT.

V is TRBV6-1 and J is TRBJ1-1; 7 bases line up with TRBD1. Germline CDR1 is MNHNS and CDR2 is SASEGT. The V gene end was trimmed by 6 bases and the J gene end by 3 bases; junction bases not matched to a gene: 4. There are 13 residues in the CDR3. The CDR3 is CASRDRDHTEAFF. The CDR3 region has the DNA TGTGCCAGCAGAGACAGGGATCACACTGAAGCTTTCTTT.

This clonotype was detected a few times. The chain couples TRBV29-1 to TRBJ2-1; 8 bases line up with TRBD1. Trimming cost V 1 base and J 1 base; bases outside gene matches: 9. This CDR3 has 17 residues. Per the germline V gene, CDR1 is SQVTM and CDR2 is ANQGSEA. Written as DNA, the CDR3 is TGCAGCGTTGAAGCTATAATTGGACAGGGATCCTACAATGAGCAGTTCTTC. This codes for CSVEAIIGQGSYNEQFF.

There are a few counts of this clonotype. The genes are TRBV7-3 and TRBJ2-1; unclear D gene. Trimming removed 5 bases from V and 6 bases from J, with 8 bases in between. The CDR3 covers 12 residues. Germline V CDR1 and CDR2: SGHTA, FQGTGA. CDR3 loop: CASSPTPNEQFF. The CDR3 nucleotides read TGTGCCAGCAGCCCCACTCCCAATGAGCAGTTCTTC. The full variable domain, rest sourced from reference TRBV7-3 and TRBJ2-1, is GAGVSQTPSNKVTEKGKYVELRCDPISGHTALYWYRQSLGQGPEFLIYFQGTGAADDSGLPNDRFFAVRPEGSVSTLKIQRTERGDSAVYLCASSPTPNEQFFGPGTRLTVL.

This clonotype was seen a single time. This chain uses TRBV15 with TRBJ2-3, with TRBD2 identical over 8 bases. J was trimmed by 8 bases and V by 0 bases; bases with no gene match: 4. Germline V gives CDR1 LNHNV, CDR2 YYDKDF (reference sequence). The CDR3 sequence is 14 residues long. The CDR3 nucleotides read TGTGCCACCAGCAGAGATCGGGGGGGGAGTACGCAGTATTTT. This codes for CATSRDRGGSTQYF.

There are a few counts of this clonotype. V is TRBV27 and J is TRBJ2-3, with a tentative D call TRBD2 (5 bases). CDR1 is MNHEY and CDR2 is SMNVEV in the germline V gene (reference sequence). The V end was cut by 10 bases, the J end by 3 bases, with 14 bases between. The CDR3 is 13 residues long. This CDR3 is CATRSGITDTQYF. The CDR3, as DNA: TGTGCCACCAGATCGGGGATTACAGATACGCAGTATTTT.

Only a few counts were recorded for this clonotype. The chain links TRBV5-1 to TRBJ2-7, with D perhaps TRBD2 (6 bases). V was shortened by 7 bases and J by 2 bases, with 16 bases between the two germline ends. Germline V CDR1 and CDR2: SGHRS, YFSETQ. The CDR3 totals 14 residues. The CDR3 coding sequence is TGCGCCAGCCGGCTTAATAGCGGAGCCTACGAGCAGTACTTC. Protein sequence: CASRLNSGAYEQYF.

This sequence joins TRBV4-3 and TRBJ1-2, with TRBD1 as a possible D gene (5 bases). This CDR3 comprises 15 residues. Germline CDR1 reads LGHNA; CDR2 reads YSLEER. The germline V and J ends were trimmed by 1 base and 8 bases, with 17 bases remaining between them. CDR3 residues: CASSQGTGRGGGYTF. The CDR3 DNA reads as TGCGCCAGCAGCCAAGGAACAGGTCGGGGAGGCGGCTACACCTTC.

The sample holds many counts of this clonotype. The chain links TRBV6-1 to TRBJ2-3; D is unresolved. V shed 6 bases and J shed 2 bases, with 6 bases lying between them. The germline gives CDR1 MNHNS, CDR2 SASEGT. The CDR3 covers 12 residues. CDR3 nucleotides: TGTGCCAGCAGCCGGATCACAGATACGCAGTATTTT. Residues: CASSRITDTQYF.

This chain uses TRBV7-9 with TRBJ1-2, with D possibly TRBD1 on 6 matching bases. The CDR3 loop spans 15 amino acids. Germline V gene lookup returns CDR1 SEHNR and CDR2 FQNEAQ (reference sequence). Trimming cost V 3 bases and J 7 bases, with 18 bases left between them. CDR3 region: CASSFGAGTFVGYTF. The CDR3 region has the DNA TGTGCCAGCAGCTTTGGGGCAGGGACATTCGTTGGCTACACCTTC.

This clonotype has more than one count but fewer than ten. This chain joins TRBV15 and TRBJ1-1, with unresolved D. This CDR3 contains 14 residues. Trimming took 5 bases from V and 7 from J, leaving 17 bases between them. The germline CDR1 and CDR2 sequences are LNHNV and YYDKDF (reference sequence). CDR3 in amino acids: CATSPSRVVVEAFF. The CDR3 nucleotides read TGTGCCACCAGCCCAAGCCGAGTAGTGGTTGAAGCTTTCTTT.

The chain carries TRBV7-9 and TRBJ1-2; 8 bases line up with TRBD1. With 5 bases clipped from V and 4 bases from J, the junction kept 15 bases outside the gene matches. This CDR3 contains 17 residues. CDR1 is SEHNR, CDR2 FQNEAQ, per germline (reference sequence). CDR3 sequence (DNA): TGTGCCAGCAGCCTAAATTCCGGGACAGGACTGCTCTATGGCTACACCTTC. It translates to CASSLNSGTGLLYGYTF. The whole variable domain, filled in from reference TRBV7-9 and TRBJ1-2, reads DTGVSQNPRHKITKRGQNVTFRCDPISEHNRLYWYRQTLGQGPEFLTYFQNEAQLEKSRLLSDRFSAERPKGSFSTLEIQRTEQGDSAMYLCASSLNSGTGLLYGYTFGSGTRLTVV.

V gene TRBV5-1 combines with J gene TRBJ2-7, with D perhaps matching TRBD1 (5 bases). The CDR3 loop spans 14 amino acids. V lost 4 bases to trimming and J lost 3 bases, with 14 bases between them. Per germline, CDR1 SGHRS and CDR2 YFSETQ. As DNA, the CDR3 is TGCGCCAGCAGCCCCAGGACGGACAACTACGAGCAGTACTTC. Translation: CASSPRTDNYEQYF.